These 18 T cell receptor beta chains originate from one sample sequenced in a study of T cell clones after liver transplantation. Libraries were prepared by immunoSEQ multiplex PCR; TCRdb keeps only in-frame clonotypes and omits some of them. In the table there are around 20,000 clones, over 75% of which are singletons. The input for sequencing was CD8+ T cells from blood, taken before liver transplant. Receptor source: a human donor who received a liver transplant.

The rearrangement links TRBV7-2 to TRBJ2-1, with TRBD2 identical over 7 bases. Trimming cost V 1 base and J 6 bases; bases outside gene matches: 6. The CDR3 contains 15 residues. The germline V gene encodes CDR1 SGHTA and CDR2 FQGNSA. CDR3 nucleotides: TGTGCCAGCAGCTTAGATAGCGGGTCAGGCAATGAGCAGTTCTTC. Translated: CASSLDSGSGNEQFF.

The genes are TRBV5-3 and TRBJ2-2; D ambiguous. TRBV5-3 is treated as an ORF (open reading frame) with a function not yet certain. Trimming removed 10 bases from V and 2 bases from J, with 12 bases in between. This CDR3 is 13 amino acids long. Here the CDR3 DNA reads TGTGCCCCCGAGGAAGACAACACCGGGGAGCTGTTTTTT. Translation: CAPEEDNTGELFF.

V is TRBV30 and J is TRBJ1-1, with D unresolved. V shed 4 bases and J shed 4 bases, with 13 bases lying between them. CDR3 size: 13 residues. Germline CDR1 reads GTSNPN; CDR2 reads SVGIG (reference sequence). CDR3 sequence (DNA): TGTGCCTGGACTATACTAGGGAGCACTGAAGCTTTCTTT. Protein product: CAWTILGSTEAFF.

The CDR3 nucleotides read TGCGCCAGCAGCCAATCTCCCGGGGCCCCTTCTAACTATGGCTACACCTTC. Translation gives CASSQSPGAPSNYGYTF. This chain uses TRBV4-1 with TRBJ1-2, with D tentatively TRBD1 (5 bases). The CDR3 consists of 17 residues. Germline loops: CDR1 MGHRA, CDR2 YSYEKL. The germline V and J ends were trimmed by 2 bases and 0 bases, with 16 bases remaining between them.

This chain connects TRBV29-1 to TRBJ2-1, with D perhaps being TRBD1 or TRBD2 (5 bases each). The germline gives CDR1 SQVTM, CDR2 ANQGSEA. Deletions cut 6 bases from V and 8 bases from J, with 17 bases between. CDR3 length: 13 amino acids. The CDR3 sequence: CSVSGPIGDEQFF. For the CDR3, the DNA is TGCAGCGTGTCGGGACCTATCGGCGATGAGCAGTTCTTC.

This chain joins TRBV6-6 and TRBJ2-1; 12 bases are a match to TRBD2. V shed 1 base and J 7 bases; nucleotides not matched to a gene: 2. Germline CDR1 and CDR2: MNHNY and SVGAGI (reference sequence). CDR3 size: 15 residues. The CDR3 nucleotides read TGTGCCAGCAGTTACTTCGGACTAGCGGGGAATGAGCAGTTCTTC. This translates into CASSYFGLAGNEQFF.

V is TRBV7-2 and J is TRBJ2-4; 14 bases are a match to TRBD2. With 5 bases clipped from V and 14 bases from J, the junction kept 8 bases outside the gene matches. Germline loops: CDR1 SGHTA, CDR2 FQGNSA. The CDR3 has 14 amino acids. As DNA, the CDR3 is TGTGCCAGCAGCCCTACCGGGACTAGCGGGAGCAAGTACTTC. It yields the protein CASSPTGTSGSKYF. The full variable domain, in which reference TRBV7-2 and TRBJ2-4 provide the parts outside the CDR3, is GAGVSQSPSNKVTEKGKDVELRCDPISGHTALYWYRQSLGQGLEFLIYFQGNSAPDKSGLPSDRFSAERTGGSVSTLTIQRTQQEDSAVYLCASSPTGTSGSKYFGAGTRLSVL.

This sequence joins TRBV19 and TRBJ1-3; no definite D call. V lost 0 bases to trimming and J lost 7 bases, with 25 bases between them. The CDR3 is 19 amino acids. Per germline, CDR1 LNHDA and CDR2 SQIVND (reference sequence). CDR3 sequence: CASSIDARMPILSGNTIYF. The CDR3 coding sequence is TGTGCCAGTAGTATAGATGCCAGGATGCCAATCCTATCGGGGAACACCATATATTTT.

CDR3 region: CASSFGPGQLNTEAFF. CDR3 DNA: TGTGCCAGCAGCTTTGGACCGGGACAGCTGAACACTGAAGCTTTCTTT. J is TRBJ1-1 and V is TRBV5-6, with 7 nucleotides matching TRBD1. Germline-derived CDR1 and CDR2 are SGHDT and YYEEEE. V shed 2 bases and J 0 bases; nucleotides not matched to a gene: 7. The CDR3 is made up of 16 amino acids. Full variable domain (rest looked up from reference TRBV5-6 and TRBJ1-1): DAGVTQSPTHLIKTRGQQVTLRCSPKSGHDTVSWYQQALGQGPQFIFQYYEEEERQRGNFPDRFSGHQFPNYSSELNVNALLLGDSALYLCASSFGPGQLNTEAFFGQGTRLTVV.

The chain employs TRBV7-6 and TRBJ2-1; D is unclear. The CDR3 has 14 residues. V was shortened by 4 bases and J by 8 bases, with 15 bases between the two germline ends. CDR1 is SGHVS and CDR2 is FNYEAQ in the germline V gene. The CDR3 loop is CASSWALGMDEQFF. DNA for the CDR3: TGTGCCAGCAGCTGGGCCCTGGGGATGGATGAGCAGTTCTTC. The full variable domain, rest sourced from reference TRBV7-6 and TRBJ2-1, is GAGVSQSPRYKVTKRGQDVALRCDPISGHVSLYWYRQALGQGPEFLTYFNYEAQQDKSGLPNDRFSAERPEGSISTLTIQRTEQRDSAMYRCASSWALGMDEQFFGPGTRLTVL.

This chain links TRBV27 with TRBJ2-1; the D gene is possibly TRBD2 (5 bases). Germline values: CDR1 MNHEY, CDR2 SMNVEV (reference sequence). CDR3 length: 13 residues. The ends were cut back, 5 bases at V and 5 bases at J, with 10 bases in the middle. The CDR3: CASSADYDNEQFF. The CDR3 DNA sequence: TGTGCCAGCAGTGCCGACTATGACAATGAGCAGTTCTTC.

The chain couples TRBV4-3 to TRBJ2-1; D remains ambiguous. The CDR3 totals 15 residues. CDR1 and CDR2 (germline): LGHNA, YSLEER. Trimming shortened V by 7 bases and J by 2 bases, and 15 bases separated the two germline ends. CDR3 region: CASTLEATTYNEQFF. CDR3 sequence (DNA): TGCGCCAGCACTCTAGAGGCCACCACCTACAATGAGCAGTTCTTC.

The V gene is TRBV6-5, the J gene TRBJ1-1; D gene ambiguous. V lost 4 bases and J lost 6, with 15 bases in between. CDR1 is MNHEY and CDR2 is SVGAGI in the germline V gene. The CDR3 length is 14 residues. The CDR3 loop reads CASSSSGPTAEAFF. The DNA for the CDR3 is TGTGCCAGCAGTTCGTCAGGACCGACCGCTGAAGCTTTCTTT.

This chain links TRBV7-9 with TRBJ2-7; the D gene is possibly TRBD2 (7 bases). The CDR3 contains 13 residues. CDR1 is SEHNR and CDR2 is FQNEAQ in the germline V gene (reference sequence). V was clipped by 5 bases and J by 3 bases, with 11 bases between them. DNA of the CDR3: TGTGCCAGCAGCAGCGGGACAATCTACGAGCAGTACTTC. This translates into CASSSGTIYEQYF.

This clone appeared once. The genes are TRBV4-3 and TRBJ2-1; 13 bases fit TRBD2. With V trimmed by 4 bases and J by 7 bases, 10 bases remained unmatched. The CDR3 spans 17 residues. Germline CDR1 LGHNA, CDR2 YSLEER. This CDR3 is CASSPGYWTSGSNEQFF. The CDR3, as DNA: TGCGCCAGCAGCCCCGGTTACTGGACTAGCGGGAGTAATGAGCAGTTCTTC.

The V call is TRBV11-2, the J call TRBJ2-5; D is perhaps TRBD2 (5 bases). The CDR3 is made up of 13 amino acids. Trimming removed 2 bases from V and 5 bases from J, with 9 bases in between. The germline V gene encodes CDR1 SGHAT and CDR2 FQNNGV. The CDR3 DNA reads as TGTGCCAGCAGCTTATCTGGCGGGGAGACCCAGTACTTC. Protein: CASSLSGGETQYF.

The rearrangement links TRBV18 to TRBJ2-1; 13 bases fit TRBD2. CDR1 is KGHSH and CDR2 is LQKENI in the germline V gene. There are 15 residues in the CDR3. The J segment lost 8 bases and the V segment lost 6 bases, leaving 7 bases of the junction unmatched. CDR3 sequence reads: CASSLTSGRLDEQFF. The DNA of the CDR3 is TGTGCCAGCTCTCTGACTAGCGGGAGGTTGGATGAGCAGTTCTTC. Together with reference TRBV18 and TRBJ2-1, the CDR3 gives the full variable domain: NAGVMQNPRHLVRRRGQEARLRCSPMKGHSHVYWYRQLPEEGLKFMVYLQKENIIDESGMPKERFSAEFPKEGPSILRIQQVVRGDSAAYFCASSLTSGRLDEQFFGPGTRLTVL.

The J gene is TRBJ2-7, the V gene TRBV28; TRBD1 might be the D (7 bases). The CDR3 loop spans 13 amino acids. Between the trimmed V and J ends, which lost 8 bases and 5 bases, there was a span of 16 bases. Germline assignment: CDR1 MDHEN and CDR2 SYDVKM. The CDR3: CASDREWGDEQYF. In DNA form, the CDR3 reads TGTGCCAGCGACAGGGAGTGGGGGGACGAGCAGTACTTC. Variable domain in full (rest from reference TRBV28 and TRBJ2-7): DVKVTQSSRYLVKRTGEKVFLECVQDMDHENMFWYRQDPGLGLRLIYFSYDVKMKEKGDIPEGYSVSREKKERFSLILESASTNQTSMYLCASDREWGDEQYFGPGTRLTVT.